This T cell receptor beta chain was observed in a study of blood T cell repertoires in COVID-19. Trimming took 5 bases from V and 2 from J, leaving 13 bases between them. Germline V CDR1 and CDR2: SNHLY, FYNNEI. The CDR3 consists of 15 residues. The protocol was immunoSEQ multiplex PCR, while the TCRdb copy is restricted to in-frame clones and leaves out a portion. The sample yields about 160,000 clones, around 82% seen once. Source material: PBMCs or T cells enriched from blood (not recorded which). The source of this sequence is a man between 35 and 55 years old who had recovered from COVID-19. The genes are TRBV2 and TRBJ2-1; D is possibly TRBD2 (6 bases). CDR3 amino acids: CASSSGTPAYNEQFF. CDR3 coding DNA: TGTGCCAGCAGTTCCGGGACTCCTGCCTACAATGAGCAGTTCTTC.